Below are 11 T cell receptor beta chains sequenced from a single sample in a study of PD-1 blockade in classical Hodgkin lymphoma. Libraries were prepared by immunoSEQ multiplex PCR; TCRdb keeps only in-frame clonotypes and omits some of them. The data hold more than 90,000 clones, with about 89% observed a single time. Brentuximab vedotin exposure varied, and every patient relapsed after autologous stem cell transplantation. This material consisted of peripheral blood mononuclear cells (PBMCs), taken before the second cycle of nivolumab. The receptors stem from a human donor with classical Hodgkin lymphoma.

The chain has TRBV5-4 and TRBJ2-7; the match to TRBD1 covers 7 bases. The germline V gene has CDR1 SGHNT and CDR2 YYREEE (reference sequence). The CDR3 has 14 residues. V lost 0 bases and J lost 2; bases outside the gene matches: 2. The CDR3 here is CASSLGDRAYEQYF. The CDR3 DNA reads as TGTGCCAGCAGCTTGGGGGACAGAGCCTACGAGCAGTACTTC.

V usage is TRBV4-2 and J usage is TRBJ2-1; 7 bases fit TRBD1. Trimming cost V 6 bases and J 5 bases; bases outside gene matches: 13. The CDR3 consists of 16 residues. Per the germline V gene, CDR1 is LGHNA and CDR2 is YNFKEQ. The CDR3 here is CASRKWTGQDDNEQFF. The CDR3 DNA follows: TGTGCCAGCAGAAAGTGGACCGGACAGGATGACAATGAGCAGTTCTTC.

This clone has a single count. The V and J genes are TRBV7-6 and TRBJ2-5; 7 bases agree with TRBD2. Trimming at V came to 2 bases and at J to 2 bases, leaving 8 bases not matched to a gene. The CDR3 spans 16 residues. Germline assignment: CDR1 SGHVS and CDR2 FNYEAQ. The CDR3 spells CASSLLSGTIQETQYF. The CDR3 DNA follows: TGTGCCAGCAGCTTATTGAGCGGGACGATTCAAGAGACCCAGTACTTC.

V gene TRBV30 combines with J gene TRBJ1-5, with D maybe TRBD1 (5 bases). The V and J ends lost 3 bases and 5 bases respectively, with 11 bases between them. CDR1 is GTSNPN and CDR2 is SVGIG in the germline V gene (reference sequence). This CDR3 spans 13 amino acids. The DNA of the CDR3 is TGTGCCTGGAGAAGCTCAGGGTATCAGCCCCAGCATTTT. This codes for CAWRSSGYQPQHF.

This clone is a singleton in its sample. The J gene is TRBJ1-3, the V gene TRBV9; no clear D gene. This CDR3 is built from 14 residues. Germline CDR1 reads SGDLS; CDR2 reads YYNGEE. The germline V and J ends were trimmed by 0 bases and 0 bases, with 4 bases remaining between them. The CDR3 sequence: CASSVGVSGNTIYF. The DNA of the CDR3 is TGTGCCAGCAGCGTAGGGGTCTCTGGAAACACCATATATTTT.

The CDR3 sequence: CAWSGVGNYGYTF. Here the CDR3 DNA reads TGTGCCTGGAGTGGGGTCGGAAACTATGGCTACACCTTC. The chain joins TRBV30 to TRBJ1-2; D gene ambiguous. CDR1 and CDR2 (germline): GTSNPN, SVGIG (reference sequence). The CDR3 sequence is 13 residues long. Trimming removed 1 base from V and 2 bases from J, with 8 bases in between. The full variable domain, in which reference TRBV30 and TRBJ1-2 provide the parts outside the CDR3, is SQTIHQWPATLVQPVGSPLSLECTVEGTSNPNLYWYRQAAGRGLQLLFYSVGIGQISSEVPQNLSASRPQDRQFILSSKKLLLSDSGFYLCAWSGVGNYGYTFGSGTRLTVV.

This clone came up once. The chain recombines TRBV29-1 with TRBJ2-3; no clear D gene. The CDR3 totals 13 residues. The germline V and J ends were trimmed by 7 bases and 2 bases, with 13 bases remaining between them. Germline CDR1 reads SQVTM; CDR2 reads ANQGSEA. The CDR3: CSGWRRSTDTQYF. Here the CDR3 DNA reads TGCAGCGGGTGGAGACGATCCACAGATACGCAGTATTTT.

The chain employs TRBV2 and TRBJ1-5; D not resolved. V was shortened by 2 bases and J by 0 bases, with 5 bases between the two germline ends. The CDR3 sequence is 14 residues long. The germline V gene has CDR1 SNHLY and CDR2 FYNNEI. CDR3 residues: CASSETYSNQPQHF. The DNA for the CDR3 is TGTGCCAGCAGTGAAACATATAGCAATCAGCCCCAGCATTTT.

The CDR3 loop reads CASSPGTGGNTIYF. CDR3 DNA: TGCGCCAGCAGCCCCGGGACAGGAGGAAACACCATATATTTT. The rearrangement uses TRBV5-1 and TRBJ1-3; TRBD1 matches at 8 bases. V lost 4 bases and J lost 4; bases outside the gene matches: 4. Germline V gives CDR1 SGHRS, CDR2 YFSETQ. The CDR3 has 14 amino acids.

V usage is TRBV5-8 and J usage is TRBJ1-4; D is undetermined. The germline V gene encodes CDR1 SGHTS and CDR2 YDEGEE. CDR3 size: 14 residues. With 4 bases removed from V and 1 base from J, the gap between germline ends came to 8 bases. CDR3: CASSERVTNEKLFF. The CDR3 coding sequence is TGTGCCAGCAGCGAGAGGGTAACTAATGAAAAACTGTTTTTT.

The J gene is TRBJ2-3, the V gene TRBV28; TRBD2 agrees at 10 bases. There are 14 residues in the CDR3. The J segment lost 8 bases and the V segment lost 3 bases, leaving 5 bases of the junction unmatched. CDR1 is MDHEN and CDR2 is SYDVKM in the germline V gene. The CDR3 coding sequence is TGTGCCAGCAGTTTCACAAGGACTAGCGGTACGCAGTATTTT. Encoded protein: CASSFTRTSGTQYF.